One and the same sample provided the 5 T cell receptor beta chains below, sequenced in a study of blood T cells in healthy people across ages. The use of a sample-barcoded 5' primer and a J-beta primer mix characterized a second PCR of roughly 6 to 11 cycles. A single record per CDR3 protein comes from TCRdb applying MiXCR to the 5' RACE reads. This sample yields approximately 1,700,000 distinct CDR3 sequences, of which about two fifths are seen a single time; about 21% belongs to the top ten. The sequenced sample was blood. The receptors originated from a human donor in good health.

The rearrangement uses TRBV4-3 and TRBJ1-2, with D uncertain. Germline CDR1 and CDR2: LGHNA and YSLEER. Trimming left V 0 bases short and J 8 bases short, with 16 bases between. The CDR3 loop spans 15 amino acids. CDR3 protein: CASSQDELGRRGYTF. Written as DNA, the CDR3 is TGCGCCAGCAGCCAAGATGAGTTGGGCAGGAGGGGCTACACCTTC.

Comment on this clonotype: The junction differs from germline at one of its ends, possibly a read error. J is TRBJ2-6 and V is TRBV3-1; D is unresolved. Per the germline V gene, CDR1 is LGHDT and CDR2 is YNNKEL (reference sequence). This CDR3 has 14 amino acids. CDR3 loop: CAGSQGSGANVLTF. As DNA, the CDR3 is TGTGCCGGCAGCCAAGGATCTGGGGCCAACGTCCTGACTTTC. Using reference TRBV3-1 and TRBJ2-6 for the parts outside the CDR3, the full variable domain is DTAVSQTPKYLVTQMGNDKSIKCEQNLGHDTMYWYKQDSKKFLKIMFSYNNKELIINETVPNRFSPKSPDKAHLNLHINSLELGDSAVYFCAGSQGSGANVLTFGAGSRLTVL.

The rearrangement links TRBV24-1 to TRBJ2-7; D is unresolved. CDR3 length: 15 residues. Germline V CDR1 and CDR2: KGHDR, SFDVKD. Trimming took off 2 bases at V and 2 bases at J, with 12 bases between the two ends. The CDR3 region is CATSDSRQTTYEQYF. Here the CDR3 DNA reads TGTGCCACCAGTGATTCCAGACAAACAACCTACGAGCAGTACTTC.

This clonotype has a handful of counts. The chain is built from TRBV12-3 or TRBV12-4 and TRBJ1-4; D is perhaps TRBD1 (5 bases). This CDR3 has 14 amino acids. Trimming took 2 bases from V and 7 from J, leaving 11 bases between them. As DNA, the CDR3 is TGTGCCAGCAGTTTACCCAGGAGGGGTGAAAAACTGTTTTTT. This codes for CASSLPRRGEKLFF.

The chain combines TRBV20-1 with TRBJ2-3, with TRBD2 matching over 10 bases. CDR1 DFQATT and CDR2 SNEGSKA come from the germline V gene (reference sequence). The ends lost 5 bases at V and 14 bases at J; junction bases unmatched: 13. The CDR3 has 13 residues. The CDR3 sequence: CSALNASGGARYF. The CDR3 DNA follows: TGCAGTGCTCTCAATGCCAGCGGGGGGGCCCGGTATTTT.